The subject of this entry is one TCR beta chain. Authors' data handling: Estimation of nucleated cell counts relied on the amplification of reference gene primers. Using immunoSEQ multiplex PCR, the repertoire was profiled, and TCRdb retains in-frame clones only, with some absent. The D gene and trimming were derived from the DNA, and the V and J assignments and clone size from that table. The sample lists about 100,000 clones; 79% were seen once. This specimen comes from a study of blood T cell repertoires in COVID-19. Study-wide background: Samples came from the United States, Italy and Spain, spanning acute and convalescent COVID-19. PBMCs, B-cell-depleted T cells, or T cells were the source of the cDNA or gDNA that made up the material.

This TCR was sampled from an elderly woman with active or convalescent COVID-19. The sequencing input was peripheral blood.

The CDR3 protein is CASSKGPTSGRATDTQYF. CDR3 sequence (DNA): TGTGCCAGCAGCAAAGGCCCGACTAGCGGGAGGGCCACAGATACGCAGTATTTT. This chain links TRBV21-1 with TRBJ2-3; the D call TRBD2 from the table was never checked on the DNA. TRBV21-1 is classified as a pseudogene. The CDR3 is 18 residues long.